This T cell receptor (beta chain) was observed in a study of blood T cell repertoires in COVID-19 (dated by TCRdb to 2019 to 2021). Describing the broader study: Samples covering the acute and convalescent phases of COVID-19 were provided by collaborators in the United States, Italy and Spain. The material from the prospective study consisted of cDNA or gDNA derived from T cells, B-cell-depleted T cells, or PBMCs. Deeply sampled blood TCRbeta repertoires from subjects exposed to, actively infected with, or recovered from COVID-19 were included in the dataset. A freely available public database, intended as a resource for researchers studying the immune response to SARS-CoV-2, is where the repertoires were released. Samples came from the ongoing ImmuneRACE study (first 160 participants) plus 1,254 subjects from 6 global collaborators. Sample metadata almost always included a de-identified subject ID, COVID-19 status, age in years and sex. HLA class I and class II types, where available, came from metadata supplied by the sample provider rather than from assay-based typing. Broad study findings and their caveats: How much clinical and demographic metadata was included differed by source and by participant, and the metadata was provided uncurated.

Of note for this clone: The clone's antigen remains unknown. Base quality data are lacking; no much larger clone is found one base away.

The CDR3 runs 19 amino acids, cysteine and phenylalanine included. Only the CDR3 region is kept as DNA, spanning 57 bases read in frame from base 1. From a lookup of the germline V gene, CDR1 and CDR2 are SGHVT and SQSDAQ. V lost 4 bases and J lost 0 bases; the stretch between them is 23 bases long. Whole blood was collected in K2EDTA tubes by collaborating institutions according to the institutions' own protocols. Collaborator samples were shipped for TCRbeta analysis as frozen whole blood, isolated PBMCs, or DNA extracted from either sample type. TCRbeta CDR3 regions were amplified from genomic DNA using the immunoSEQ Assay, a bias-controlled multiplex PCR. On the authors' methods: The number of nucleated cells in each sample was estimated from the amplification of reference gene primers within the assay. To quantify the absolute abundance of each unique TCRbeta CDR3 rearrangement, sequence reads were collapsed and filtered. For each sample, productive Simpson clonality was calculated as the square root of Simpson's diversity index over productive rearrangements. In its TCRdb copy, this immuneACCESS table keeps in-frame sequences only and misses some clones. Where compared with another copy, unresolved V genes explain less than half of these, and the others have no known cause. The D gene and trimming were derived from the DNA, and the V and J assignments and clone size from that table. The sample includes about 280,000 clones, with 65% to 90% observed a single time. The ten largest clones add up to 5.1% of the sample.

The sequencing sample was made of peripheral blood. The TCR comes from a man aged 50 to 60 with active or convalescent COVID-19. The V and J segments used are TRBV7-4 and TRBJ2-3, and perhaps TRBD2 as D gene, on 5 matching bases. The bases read TGTGCCAGCAGCTCGCATCTTGGCCCTGCGGGTAGAAGCACAGATACGCAGTATTTT. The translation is CASSSHLGPAGRSTDTQYF.